This note documents a single T cell receptor (beta chain) sequence. Recovered status applied to Cohort 3 donors who had two consecutive negative PCRs. It also applied to those with clearance or with symptom resolution. Original analysis: Reference gene primer amplification gave estimated nucleated cell counts. The table came from immunoSEQ multiplex PCR; TCRdb's copy has only in-frame clones and leaves some out. V and J calls and clone size are those listed in that table; D and trimming were worked out from the DNA. Counted here are 390,000 or so clones, approximately 87% occurring once; the ten biggest clones make up 10%. This sample was included in a study of blood T cell repertoires in COVID-19. J lost 4 bases, V lost 7 bases, and 6 bases had no gene match. Per germline, CDR1 MNHEY and CDR2 SMNVEV (reference sequence). The CDR3 loop spans 14 amino acids.

The receptor was derived from a woman between 50 and 59 years old who had recovered from COVID-19. Sequenced input: PBMCs or T cells enriched from blood (not recorded which). The rearrangement uses TRBV27 and TRBJ1-1, with 10 bases matching TRBD1. The CDR3: CASMLRDRGTEAFF. As DNA, the CDR3 is TGTGCCAGCATGCTCCGGGACAGGGGCACTGAAGCTTTCTTT.